The T cell receptor (beta chain) described here comes from a study of OX40 agonist ivuxolimab in advanced cancers. Study-level information: Partial responses were achieved by three patients, one with hepatocellular carcinoma and two with cutaneous melanoma.

Here immunoSEQ multiplex PCR was the method, and the copy in TCRdb shows in-frame clones only, minus some. Of around 58,000 clones listed, 80% to 90% are singletons. This TCR was sampled from an adult with an advanced solid tumor such as melanoma, head and neck, liver or kidney cancer. The sequencing here drew on CD4+ or CD8+ T cells sorted from blood, taken in a trial of the OX40 agonist ivuxolimab.

The CDR3 here is CASRDRDLYEQYF. As DNA, the CDR3 is TGTGCCAGCAGGGACAGGGATCTCTACGAGCAGTACTTC. The rearrangement joins TRBV2 to TRBJ2-7; 8 bases are shared with TRBD1. The CDR3 has 13 residues. Germline V lookup: CDR1 SNHLY, CDR2 FYNNEI. The V and J ends lost 6 bases and 3 bases, in that order; junction bases with no gene match: 4.